A selection of T cell receptor beta chains follows, all from one sample in a study of blood T cell repertoires in COVID-19. The data were produced by immunoSEQ multiplex PCR, yet TCRdb's version contains in-frame clones alone and is incomplete. Counted here are 180,000 or so clones, roughly 86% occurring once; the ten biggest clones make up 1.5% to 2%. Sample: peripheral blood. The receptors derive from a man in his late teens or twenties with active or convalescent COVID-19. CDR3s include the opening cysteine and the closing phenylalanine or tryptophan. Each record gives: clone size, D gene, V gene, J gene, CDR3 protein, CDR3 DNA. D genes are given only for firm matches. Size tells how often a clone was seen (once, few, many) or the class of an expanded clone, and some rows leave it out.

size: once
D: TRBD1
V: TRBV7-7
J: TRBJ2-2
CDR3: CATRDRGTGELFF
DNA: TGTGCTACCCGGGACAGGGGCACCGGGGAGCTGTTTTTT

size: NA
D: TRBD1
V: TRBV7-8
J: TRBJ1-6
CDR3: CASSLSSPGQGYGSPLHF
DNA: TGTGCCAGCAGCTTATCCAGCCCGGGACAGGGGTACGGTTCACCCCTCCACTTT

size: NA
D: NA
V: TRBV7-2
J: TRBJ2-5
CDR3: CASSLAFREAQETQYF
DNA: TGTGCCAGCAGCTTAGCGTTCAGGGAAGCACAAGAGACCCAGTACTTC

size: NA
D: TRBD1
V: TRBV7-9
J: TRBJ2-5
CDR3: CASSLGVTGEETQYF
DNA: TGTGCCAGCAGCTTAGGTGTGACAGGGGAAGAGACCCAGTACTTC

size: once
D: NA
V: TRBV19
J: TRBJ2-1
CDR3: CASSINAQGFDEQFF
DNA: TGTGCCAGTAGTATTAACGCGCAGGGTTTCGATGAGCAGTTCTTC

size: NA
D: TRBD1
V: TRBV5-1
J: TRBJ2-7
CDR3: CASSEQLLGQGAHEQYF
DNA: TGCGCCAGCAGCGAACAACTACTGGGACAGGGTGCCCACGAGCAGTACTTC

size: once
D: TRBD1
V: TRBV6-5
J: TRBJ1-4
CDR3: CASRTTGTGDEKLFF
DNA: TGTGCCAGCAGGACAACCGGGACAGGGGATGAAAAACTGTTTTTT

size: NA
D: NA
V: TRBV9
J: TRBJ1-3
CDR3: CASSASPSGNTIYF
DNA: TGTGCCAGCAGCGCAAGCCCCTCTGGAAACACCATATATTTT

size: NA
D: NA
V: TRBV11-2
J: TRBJ1-5
CDR3: CASSSELRQPQHF
DNA: TGTGCCAGCAGCTCGGAGTTGCGTCAGCCCCAGCATTTT

size: NA
D: TRBD2
V: TRBV6-2/TRBV6-3
J: TRBJ2-5
CDR3: CASSLLLAVQETQYF
DNA: TGTGCCAGCAGTCTCCTGCTAGCGGTCCAAGAGACCCAGTACTTC

size: NA
D: NA
V: TRBV7-3
J: TRBJ2-1
CDR3: CASSFRGGEQFF
DNA: TGTGCCAGCAGCTTCAGGGGTGGTGAGCAGTTCTTC

size: NA
D: NA
V: TRBV10-3
J: TRBJ1-2
CDR3: CAISESNNIYGYTF
DNA: TGTGCCATCAGTGAGTCGAATAACATATATGGCTACACCTTC